This T cell receptor (beta chain) was sequenced in a study of T cell responses to AZD1222 COVID-19 vaccine. Study observations and caveats: Sampling captured repertoires only after the peak T cell response.

A note on this clone: Its antigen is not known.

Libraries were prepared by immunoSEQ multiplex PCR; TCRdb keeps only in-frame clonotypes and omits some of them. The sample includes around 190,000 clones, around 88% of them seen just once. The receptor was derived from an adult who received the AZD1222 COVID-19 vaccine. The sequenced sample was peripheral blood, obtained 28 days after the second AZD1222 dose.

The CDR3 reads CASSQVVSAVLPGELFF. The CDR3 region has the DNA TGTGCCAGCAGCCAAGTTGTCTCCGCTGTACTACCCGGGGAGCTGTTTTTT. V gene TRBV3-1 (or the pseudogene TRBV3-2) combines with J gene TRBJ2-2; D is unresolved. CDR3 size: 17 residues. Trimming shortened V by 1 base and J by 6 bases, and 18 bases separated the two germline ends. Germline V gene data show CDR1 as LGHDT and CDR2 as YNNKEL (reference sequence).